A single sample gave rise to the 21 T cell receptor beta chains below, sequenced in a study of cytomegalovirus exposure and HLA in healthy donors. The PCR had 60 Vbeta and 13 Jbeta primers. Profiling relied on immunoSEQ multiplex PCR, and the TCRdb table lists in-frame clones only, not all of them. In the table there are under 200,000 clones, roughly 80% of which are singletons. Sequencing input: PBMCs. These receptors were collected from a male donor in good health and CMV-seropositive.

The J gene is TRBJ2-5, the V gene TRBV27, with 9 bases fitting TRBD2. J was trimmed by 0 bases and V by 6 bases; bases with no gene match: 11. Germline CDR1 reads MNHEY; CDR2 reads SMNVEV (reference sequence). The CDR3 contains 17 residues. CDR3 DNA: TGTGCCAGCAGGGGCCTAGCGGGACTTCAATACCAAGAGACCCAGTACTTC. Its protein product is CASRGLAGLQYQETQYF.

The chain is built from TRBV6-6 and TRBJ1-6, with TRBD1 identical over 8 bases. The CDR3 length is 16 residues. V dropped 6 bases and J dropped 5; count of bases not matched to a gene: 9. Germline V gene lookup returns CDR1 MNHNY and CDR2 SVGAGI (reference sequence). For the CDR3, the DNA is TGTGCCAGCAGACCCGCAGGGGGCGGCGATAATTCACCCCTCCACTTT. It codes for CASRPAGGGDNSPLHF.

The chain joins TRBV30 to TRBJ2-5; 8 bases map to TRBD1. The CDR3 runs 13 residues. Germline V gene sequence: CDR1 GTSNPN, CDR2 SVGIG (reference sequence). V lost 3 bases to trimming and J lost 4 bases; unmatched junction nucleotides: 4. The CDR3 region is CAWRNRGAETQYF. DNA of the CDR3: TGTGCCTGGAGAAACAGGGGGGCAGAGACCCAGTACTTC.

This chain connects TRBV7-6 to TRBJ2-1; D is perhaps TRBD2 (7 bases). Trimming removed 5 bases at V and 13 bases at J, with 24 bases between. Germline V lookup: CDR1 SGHVS, CDR2 FNYEAQ. The CDR3 runs 15 residues. For the CDR3, the DNA is TGTGCCAGCAGCCCTAGGGGGGGTCCTGAGGGGAATCAGTTCTTC. Translated: CASSPRGGPEGNQFF.

This chain uses TRBV10-2 with TRBJ2-3, with 7 bases identical to TRBD1. This CDR3 has 13 amino acids. Germline V gene data show CDR1 as WSHSY and CDR2 as SAAADI. The junction had 4 bases not matched to a gene; V was cut back by 7 bases and J by 3 bases. CDR3 protein: CASKGQVTDTQYF. The CDR3, as DNA: TGCGCCAGCAAAGGACAGGTTACAGATACGCAGTATTTT.

Here the CDR3 DNA reads TGCGCCAGCAGCCACCCCTGGGGCGTCTTCCACGCGAACACCGGGGAGCTGTTTTTT. Translation: CASSHPWGVFHANTGELFF. V and J are TRBV4-1 and TRBJ2-2, with D tentatively TRBD1 (5 bases). CDR1 MGHRA and CDR2 YSYEKL come from the germline V gene. The germline V and J ends were trimmed by 3 bases and 0 bases, with 20 bases remaining between them. The CDR3 is made up of 19 amino acids.

This chain joins TRBV15 and TRBJ1-6; 9 positions agree with TRBD1. CDR1 and CDR2 from the germline V gene are LNHNV and YYDKDF (reference sequence). CDR3 length: 19 residues. V shed 0 bases and J 2 bases; nucleotides not matched to a gene: 8. The CDR3 reads CATSREERTGVTYNSPLHF. The CDR3 DNA sequence: TGTGCCACCAGCAGAGAGGAGAGGACAGGGGTTACCTATAATTCACCCCTCCACTTT.

The chain has TRBV28 and TRBJ2-7; 8 nucleotides align to TRBD1. The CDR3 is made up of 14 amino acids. The germline gives CDR1 MDHEN, CDR2 SYDVKM. V shed 5 bases, J shed 5 bases, and the junction held 8 bases outside the gene matches. The CDR3 region has the DNA TGTGCCAGCAGTACAGGACAGGGTATCGACGAGCAGTACTTC. Translation: CASSTGQGIDEQYF.

The V call is TRBV6-5, the J call TRBJ2-1; perhaps TRBD2 as D (5 bases). Trimming left V 0 bases short and J 9 bases short, with 18 bases between. This CDR3 is 16 amino acids long. Germline V gives CDR1 MNHEY, CDR2 SVGAGI. The CDR3 loop is CASSYSFHLLEVEQFF. The CDR3 coding sequence is TGTGCCAGCAGTTACTCCTTTCACTTACTAGAGGTTGAGCAGTTCTTC.

J is TRBJ2-3 and V is TRBV7-6, with D possibly matching TRBD2 (5 bases). Germline V gene lookup returns CDR1 SGHVS and CDR2 FNYEAQ. The CDR3 spans 13 residues. The V end lost 5 bases, the J end lost 10 bases, and 16 bases lay between the germline ends. The DNA for the CDR3 is TGTGCCAGCAGCACGGGGAGCCCCTCGGCGCAGTATTTT. Protein product: CASSTGSPSAQYF.

The J gene is TRBJ2-5, the V gene TRBV2, with 9 bases that match TRBD2. The CDR3 length is 15 residues. V trimming: 6 bases; J trimming: 5 bases; junction bases outside the gene matches: 10. Germline V gives CDR1 SNHLY, CDR2 FYNNEI. In DNA form, the CDR3 reads TGTGCCAGCAGGCGCCAGCGGGGGGCGTGGGAGACCCAGTACTTC. Protein: CASRRQRGAWETQYF.

To note about this clone: An end of the junction does not agree with germline; a read error may underlie this. The CDR3 sequence is CAIGTSSGANGLTF. DNA of the CDR3: TGTGCCATAGGGACTTCCTCTGGGGCCAACGGCCTGACTTTC. This chain connects TRBV6-5 to TRBJ2-6, with a tentative D call TRBD2 (6 bases). Germline V gene sequence: CDR1 MNHEY, CDR2 SVGAGI. There are 14 residues in the CDR3.

This clone was observed a handful of times. The V and J genes are TRBV4-1 and TRBJ1-1, with D perhaps matching TRBD1 (6 bases). CDR1 is MGHRA and CDR2 is YSYEKL in the germline V gene. CDR3 length: 20 amino acids. V was shortened by 0 bases and J by 1 base, with 24 bases between the two germline ends. This CDR3 is CASSQDPLAFSDSRNTEAFF. In nucleotides, the CDR3 is TGCGCCAGCAGCCAAGACCCTTTGGCGTTTTCGGACAGCAGGAACACTGAAGCTTTCTTT.

The chain has TRBV5-1 and TRBJ2-1; TRBD2 aligns across 10 bases. Germline values: CDR1 SGHRS, CDR2 YFSETQ. This CDR3 has 18 amino acids. V shed 0 bases, J shed 4 bases, and the junction held 10 bases outside the gene matches. The CDR3 reads CASSLVGSGGLRYNEQFF. The CDR3 DNA reads as TGCGCCAGCAGCTTGGTAGGTAGCGGGGGGCTTCGATACAATGAGCAGTTCTTC.

The chain joins TRBV19 to TRBJ2-3; 12 nucleotides agree with TRBD2. The CDR3 has 13 amino acids. Germline V gives CDR1 LNHDA, CDR2 SQIVND (reference sequence). The V and J ends lost 10 bases and 5 bases, in that order; junction bases with no gene match: 4. CDR3 protein: CATGLAGLDTQYF. CDR3 sequence (DNA): TGTGCCACCGGACTAGCGGGATTAGATACGCAGTATTTT.

The gene calls are TRBV5-5 and TRBJ2-7; the match to TRBD1 covers 9 bases. The CDR3 sequence is 13 residues long. J gave up 3 bases and V 4 bases, and 2 bases lay outside the gene matches. From germline, CDR1 is SGHKS and CDR2 YYEKEE (reference sequence). CDR3 sequence reads: CASSGQGNYEQYF. The CDR3 DNA reads as TGTGCCAGCAGCGGACAGGGGAACTACGAGCAGTACTTC.

V and J are TRBV19 and TRBJ2-3; 8 bases agree with TRBD2. There are 16 residues in the CDR3. V lost 1 base and J lost 5; bases outside the gene matches: 8. Germline CDR1 reads LNHDA; CDR2 reads SQIVND (reference sequence). CDR3 DNA: TGTGCCAGTAGTATAGCGAAAGCGGGGGATGTAGATACGCAGTATTTT. Protein: CASSIAKAGDVDTQYF.

The chain combines TRBV6-5 with TRBJ1-2; 9 bases map to TRBD1. Per germline, CDR1 MNHEY and CDR2 SVGAGI. The length of the CDR3 is 14 residues. V was clipped by 5 bases and J by 4 bases; unmatched bases: 5. The CDR3 reads CASSPGTGRYGYTF. Written as DNA, the CDR3 is TGTGCCAGCAGTCCAGGGACAGGGCGCTATGGCTACACCTTC.

The rearrangement links TRBV28 to TRBJ1-4; 8 nucleotides line up with TRBD1. With V trimmed by 5 bases and J by 3 bases, 5 bases remained unmatched. Germline loops: CDR1 MDHEN, CDR2 SYDVKM. This CDR3 is built from 15 residues. CDR3 sequence (DNA): TGTGCCAGCAGTACCCGGACAGGGTCTAATGAAAAACTGTTTTTT. This encodes CASSTRTGSNEKLFF.

This clone was recorded only once. V gene TRBV6-6 combines with J gene TRBJ2-7; D is perhaps TRBD2 (6 bases). In germline, CDR1 is MNHNY, CDR2 SVGAGI (reference sequence). Trimming shortened V by 2 bases and J by 3 bases, and 17 bases separated the two germline ends. CDR3 length equals 16 residues. The CDR3 protein is CASSYSWGEIIYEQYF. DNA of the CDR3: TGTGCCAGCAGTTACAGCTGGGGGGAGATAATCTACGAGCAGTACTTC.

V and J are TRBV5-6 and TRBJ2-1; possible D gene TRBD2, 6 bases. The V gene's germline CDR1 is SGHDT and CDR2 YYEEEE. The CDR3 covers 15 residues. The V end lost 4 bases, the J end lost 3 bases, and 14 bases lay between the germline ends. The CDR3 reads CASSPRGSGYNEQFF. DNA of the CDR3: TGTGCCAGCAGCCCCCGGGGGAGCGGCTACAATGAGCAGTTCTTC.